The 22 T cell receptor beta chains below come from one sample, sequenced in a study of cytomegalovirus exposure and HLA in healthy donors. PCR primers comprised 60 Vbeta and 13 Jbeta primers. Sequencing was performed with immunoSEQ multiplex PCR; in TCRdb, only in-frame clones are kept and a portion is missing. This table has approximately 190,000 clones, around 83% appearing once. What was sequenced was PBMCs. All receptors come from a woman aged 18-30 years in good health and CMV-seronegative.

This chain links TRBV5-1 with TRBJ2-2; 9 bases match TRBD1. Germline CDR1 SGHRS, CDR2 YFSETQ. The CDR3 is 17 residues long. The J segment lost 10 bases and the V segment lost 0 bases, leaving 13 bases of the junction unmatched. This chain's CDR3 is CASSLARGQGRSLELFF. CDR3 DNA sequence: TGCGCCAGCAGCTTGGCTCGGGGACAGGGAAGGTCCTTGGAGCTGTTTTTT.

This chain uses TRBV9 with TRBJ1-3; D uncertain. The CDR3 extends over 14 amino acids. Germline CDR1 reads SGDLS; CDR2 reads YYNGEE. The V end lost 4 bases, the J end lost 5 bases, and 13 bases lay between the germline ends. The CDR3 DNA is TGTGCCAGCAGCCCATTCGGGGAGAGAAACACCATATATTTT. It encodes CASSPFGERNTIYF.

The gene calls are TRBV7-3 and TRBJ2-2, with 8 bases matching TRBD2. After removal of 5 bases from V and 4 bases from J, the junction contained 6 bases not matched to a gene. Germline-derived CDR1 and CDR2 are SGHTA and FQGTGA. The CDR3 runs to 15 residues. For the CDR3, the DNA is TGTGCCAGCAGCCGTGGGGCGGGGGGCACCGGGGAGCTGTTTTTT. Translation gives CASSRGAGGTGELFF. Supplemented by reference TRBV7-3 and TRBJ2-2, the full variable domain reads GAGVSQTPSNKVTEKGKYVELRCDPISGHTALYWYRQSLGQGPEFLIYFQGTGAADDSGLPNDRFFAVRPEGSVSTLKIQRTERGDSAVYLCASSRGAGGTGELFFGEGSRLTVL.

V and J are TRBV13 and TRBJ2-3; TRBD2 aligns across 8 bases. J lost 2 bases, V lost 5 bases, and 9 bases had no gene match. The CDR3 sequence is 16 residues long. Per germline, CDR1 PRHDT and CDR2 FYEKMQ (reference sequence). The CDR3: CASSPPLAGSTDTQYF. The CDR3 region has the DNA TGTGCCAGCAGCCCCCCGTTAGCGGGATCCACAGATACGCAGTATTTT.

The chain recombines TRBV7-9 with TRBJ1-1; D not certain. This CDR3 has 15 amino acids. The germline CDR1 and CDR2 sequences are SEHNR and FQNEAQ (reference sequence). Trimming cost V 5 bases and J 5 bases, with 18 bases left between them. The CDR3: CASSRSDPRETEAFF. DNA for the CDR3: TGTGCCAGCAGCCGATCCGACCCCCGGGAGACTGAAGCTTTCTTT.

The chain recombines TRBV6-4 with TRBJ1-1; TRBD1 matches 9 bases. From germline, CDR1 is MRHNA and CDR2 SNTAGT. This CDR3 is 14 amino acids long. V was clipped by 6 bases and J by 5 bases; unmatched bases: 7. The CDR3 sequence is CASRAGTGKTEAFF. The CDR3 DNA reads as TGTGCCAGCAGGGCCGGGACAGGGAAGACTGAAGCTTTCTTT.

This clone was seen a handful of times. This chain uses TRBV30 with TRBJ1-5; D gene ambiguous. This CDR3 spans 13 amino acids. The V and J ends lost 0 bases and 7 bases respectively, with 10 bases between them. Looked up from germline, CDR1 is GTSNPN and CDR2 is SVGIG (reference sequence). CDR3 nucleotides: TGTGCCTGGAGTGTACGTGTGGCACAGCCCCAGCATTTT. Protein sequence: CAWSVRVAQPQHF.

The chain joins TRBV7-9 to TRBJ2-3; the D gene is possibly TRBD1 (6 bases). Germline V gene sequence: CDR1 SEHNR, CDR2 FQNEAQ (reference sequence). This CDR3 has 10 amino acids. CDR3: CSGEGDTQYF. DNA of the CDR3: TGTTCAGGGGAAGGAGATACGCAGTATTTT. The full variable domain, its missing parts supplied by reference TRBV7-9 and TRBJ2-3, is DTGVSQNPRHKITKRGQNVTFRCDPISEHNRLYWYRQTLGQGPEFLTYFQNEAQLEKSRLLSDRFSAERPKGSFSTLEIQRTEQGDSAMYLCSGEGDTQYFGPGTRLTVL.

The V call is TRBV18, the J call TRBJ2-7; 10 positions agree with TRBD2. With 4 bases clipped from V and 6 bases from J, the junction kept 3 bases outside the gene matches. Germline V gene sequence: CDR1 KGHSH, CDR2 LQKENI. This CDR3 region has 13 residues. The CDR3: CASSLRTSGEQYF. The CDR3 DNA reads as TGTGCCAGCTCACTCCGGACTAGCGGCGAGCAGTACTTC. Full variable domain (outside the CDR3, taken from reference TRBV18 and TRBJ2-7): NAGVMQNPRHLVRRRGQEARLRCSPMKGHSHVYWYRQLPEEGLKFMVYLQKENIIDESGMPKERFSAEFPKEGPSILRIQQVVRGDSAAYFCASSLRTSGEQYFGPGTRLTVT.

The chain links TRBV6-1 to TRBJ2-7; D call uncertain. V was trimmed by 3 bases and J by 1 base, leaving 7 bases between them. CDR1 MNHNS and CDR2 SASEGT come from the germline V gene. CDR3 length: 13 amino acids. CDR3 in amino acids: CASSELGSYEQYF. The CDR3 nucleotides are TGTGCCAGCAGTGAGCTAGGTTCCTACGAGCAGTACTTC.

This rearrangement joins TRBV6-5 to TRBJ1-2, with D perhaps TRBD1 (5 bases). The CDR3 loop spans 16 amino acids. CDR1 is MNHEY, CDR2 SVGAGI, per germline. Between the trimmed V and J ends, which lost 2 bases and 3 bases, there was a span of 16 bases. CDR3 amino acids: CASSYAFSGGDYGYTF. Written as DNA, the CDR3 is TGTGCCAGCAGTTACGCTTTCTCGGGGGGGGACTATGGCTACACCTTC.

This sequence joins TRBV9 and TRBJ1-3; the D gene is possibly TRBD1 (5 bases). Trimming left V 2 bases short and J 3 bases short, with 15 bases between. Germline V gives CDR1 SGDLS, CDR2 YYNGEE. This CDR3 region has 16 residues. In DNA, the CDR3 is TGTGCCAGCAGCGTTGGAGGGGCTAGTGGTGGAAACACCATATATTTT. As protein: CASSVGGASGGNTIYF.

The chain uses TRBV6-1 and TRBJ2-5, with D unresolved. The DNA end lines up better with TRBJ2-7; the J call may be wrong. Germline CDR1 MNHNS, CDR2 SASEGT. The CDR3 loop spans 14 amino acids. The CDR3 DNA follows: TGTGCCAGCAGTGAAGCCCCACTAACCTACGAGCAGTACTTC. As protein: CASSEAPLTYEQYF.

The table lists this clone with a few counts. The V call is TRBV5-6, the J call TRBJ1-1; D remains ambiguous. This CDR3 region has 14 residues. Germline V gene sequence: CDR1 SGHDT, CDR2 YYEEEE. Trimming cost V 0 bases and J 4 bases, with 10 bases left between them. For the CDR3, the DNA is TGTGCCAGCAGCTTGGATCCCGGGTTCACTGAAGCTTTCTTT. This gives the protein CASSLDPGFTEAFF.

To note about this clone: This sample also contains other DNA sequences that code for the same CDR3. The chain joins TRBV9 to TRBJ2-1, with 9 bases lining up with TRBD2. J was trimmed by 3 bases and V by 0 bases; bases with no gene match: 4. This CDR3 region has 16 residues. CDR1 SGDLS and CDR2 YYNGEE come from the germline V gene. The CDR3 DNA sequence: TGTGCCAGCAGCGTAGGTAGCGGGGGCTTCTACAATGAGCAGTTCTTC. Its protein product is CASSVGSGGFYNEQFF.

V is TRBV28 and J is TRBJ1-3; no definite D call. In germline, CDR1 is MDHEN, CDR2 SYDVKM. CDR3 size: 13 residues. V was clipped by 5 bases and J by 0 bases, with 5 bases between them. The CDR3 bases are TGTGCCAGCAGTGAGAGCTCTGGAAACACCATATATTTT. It is translated as CASSESSGNTIYF. The full variable domain, completed using reference TRBV28 and TRBJ1-3, is DVKVTQSSRYLVKRTGEKVFLECVQDMDHENMFWYRQDPGLGLRLIYFSYDVKMKEKGDIPEGYSVSREKKERFSLILESASTNQTSMYLCASSESSGNTIYFGEGSWLTVV.

The chain carries TRBV28 and TRBJ2-7; 7 nucleotides agree with TRBD2. V shed 7 bases, J shed 3 bases, and the junction held 6 bases outside the gene matches. The CDR3 length is 13 residues. The germline V gene has CDR1 MDHEN and CDR2 SYDVKM. DNA for the CDR3: TGTGCCAGCACCATAGCGGGCCACTACGAGCAGTACTTC. Protein product: CASTIAGHYEQYF.

The V and J genes are TRBV19 and TRBJ2-1, with a tentative D call TRBD2 (6 bases). Germline CDR1 and CDR2: LNHDA and SQIVND (reference sequence). Between the trimmed V and J ends, which lost 5 bases and 5 bases, there was a span of 10 bases. The length of the CDR3 is 13 residues. The CDR3 DNA reads as TGTGCCAGTAGTTGGGACTGGGACAATGAGCAGTTCTTC. It encodes CASSWDWDNEQFF.

The V call is TRBV7-8, the J call TRBJ2-5; the match to TRBD2 covers 7 bases. The germline V gene encodes CDR1 SGHVS and CDR2 FQNEAQ. V lost 1 base, J lost 5 bases, and 4 bases stayed unmatched. The CDR3 consists of 14 residues. CDR3 nucleotide sequence: TGTGCCAGCAGCTTAGGACTAGCTTCCGAGACCCAGTACTTC. Its translation: CASSLGLASETQYF.

CDR3 residues: CRGGGGPEAFF. DNA of the CDR3: TGCAGGGGAGGAGGAGGACCTGAAGCTTTCTTT. The chain joins TRBV20-1 to TRBJ1-1, with D unresolved. The CDR3 length is 11 residues. Germline loops: CDR1 DFQATT, CDR2 SNEGSKA (reference sequence).

The count of this clone is one. The J gene is TRBJ2-7, the V gene TRBV19, with 13 nucleotides matching TRBD2. V trimming: 4 bases; J trimming: 5 bases; junction bases outside the gene matches: 8. Germline V gene data show CDR1 as LNHDA and CDR2 as SQIVND (reference sequence). The CDR3 consists of 16 residues. CDR3 sequence reads: CASSSPGLAGKNEQYF. CDR3 coding DNA: TGTGCCAGTAGTAGCCCGGGACTAGCGGGGAAGAACGAGCAGTACTTC.

This chain connects TRBV5-5 to TRBJ2-6, with TRBD2 as a possible D gene (7 bases). Trimming removed 1 base at V and 4 bases at J, with 12 bases between. This CDR3 is 16 amino acids long. Per germline, CDR1 SGHKS and CDR2 YYEKEE (reference sequence). In DNA form, the CDR3 reads TGTGCCAGCAGCTTGCAAGGGGGGGCCGGGGCCAACGTCCTGACTTTC. Its protein is CASSLQGGAGANVLTF.